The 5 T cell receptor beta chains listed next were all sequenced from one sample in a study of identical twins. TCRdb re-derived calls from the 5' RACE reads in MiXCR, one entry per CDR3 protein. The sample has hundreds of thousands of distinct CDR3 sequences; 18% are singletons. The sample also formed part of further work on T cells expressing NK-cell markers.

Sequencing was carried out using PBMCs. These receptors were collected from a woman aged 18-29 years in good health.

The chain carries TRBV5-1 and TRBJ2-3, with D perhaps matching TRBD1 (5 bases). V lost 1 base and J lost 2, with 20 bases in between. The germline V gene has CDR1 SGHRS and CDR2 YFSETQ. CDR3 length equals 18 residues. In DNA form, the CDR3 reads TGCGCCAGCAGCTTGCATCGCGAGGACAACCTACTCACAGATACGCAGTATTTT. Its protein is CASSLHREDNLLTDTQYF.

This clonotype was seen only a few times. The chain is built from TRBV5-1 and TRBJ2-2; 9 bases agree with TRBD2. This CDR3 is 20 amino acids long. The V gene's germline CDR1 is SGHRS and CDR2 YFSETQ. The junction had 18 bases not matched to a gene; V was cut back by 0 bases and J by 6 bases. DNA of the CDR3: TGCGCCAGCAGCTTGGCTCGCCGAGGTAGCGGGAGAAACCGAGCCGGGGAGCTGTTTTTT. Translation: CASSLARRGSGRNRAGELFF. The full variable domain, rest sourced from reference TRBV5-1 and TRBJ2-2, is KAGVTQTPRYLIKTRGQQVTLSCSPISGHRSVSWYQQTPGQGLQFLFEYFSETQRNKGNFPGRFSGRQFSNSRSEMNVSTLELGDSALYLCASSLARRGSGRNRAGELFFGEGSRLTVL.

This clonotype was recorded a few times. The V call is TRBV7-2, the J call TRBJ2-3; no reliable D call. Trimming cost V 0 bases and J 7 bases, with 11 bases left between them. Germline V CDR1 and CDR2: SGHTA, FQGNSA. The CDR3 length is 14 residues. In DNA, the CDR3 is TGTGCCAGCAGCTTAGCTCTGGACGCCAATACGCAGTATTTT. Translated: CASSLALDANTQYF.

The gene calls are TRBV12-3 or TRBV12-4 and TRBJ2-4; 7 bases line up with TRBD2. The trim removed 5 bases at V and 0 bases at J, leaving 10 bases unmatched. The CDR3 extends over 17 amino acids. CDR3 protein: CASSIEGGPLAKNIQYF. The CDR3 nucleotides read TGTGCCAGCAGTATAGAGGGAGGGCCCTTAGCCAAAAACATTCAGTACTTC.

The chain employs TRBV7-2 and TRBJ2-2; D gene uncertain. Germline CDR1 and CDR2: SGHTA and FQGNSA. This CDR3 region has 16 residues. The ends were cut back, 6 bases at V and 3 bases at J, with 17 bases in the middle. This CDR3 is CASRIPWGPHTGELFF. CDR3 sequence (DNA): TGTGCCAGCAGAATCCCTTGGGGTCCCCACACCGGGGAGCTGTTTTTT.